These T cell receptor beta chains were read from a single sample in a study of blood T cell repertoires in COVID-19. The assay was immunoSEQ multiplex PCR, and TCRdb's table has in-frame clones only and misses some. Seen here are about 180,000 clones, roughly 88% observed once, and the top ten hold approximately 9%. Sequenced input: PBMCs or T cells enriched from blood (not recorded which). These receptors all stem from a young woman who had recovered from COVID-19. Both conserved end residues are part of each CDR3. D genes are given only for firm matches. Some rows have no size entry. The others give once, few or many, or a class for an expanded clone.

TRBJ1-5 | - | TRBV10-1 | - | TGCGCCACCAGTTCCGGGGGCAATCAGCCCCAGCATTTT | CATSSGGNQPQHF
TRBJ2-5 | - | TRBV7-9 | - | TGTGCCAGCAGCTTAGCGCTCGGGGGACGGGAGACCCAGTACTTC | CASSLALGGRETQYF
TRBJ2-5 | once | TRBV5-1 | - | TGCGCCAGCAGCTGGGGTGCCGGGACAATTGCAGAGACCCAGTACTTC | CASSWGAGTIAETQYF
TRBJ2-3 | - | TRBV4-2 | TRBD2 | TGTGCCAGCAGCCCGGGACTAGGGAGCCTCAATACGCAGTATTTT | CASSPGLGSLNTQYF
TRBJ1-1 | - | TRBV19 | - | TGTGCCAGTACCACAACCAGGGGAGGGACTGAAGCTTTCTTT | CASTTTRGGTEAFF
TRBJ2-2 | - | TRBV28 | - | TGTGCCAGCTTCCCGGGGGATTACACCGGGGAGCTGTTTTTT | CASFPGDYTGELFF
TRBJ1-3 | - | TRBV7-2 | - | TGTGCCAGCAGCCCGGGTCTAGCCGGAAACACCATATATTTT | CASSPGLAGNTIYF
TRBJ2-2 | once | TRBV5-1 | - | TGCGCCAGCGGGATTACTGAAGGGGTAACCGGGGAGCTGTTTTTT | CASGITEGVTGELFF
TRBJ2-7 | - | TRBV28 | TRBD1 | TGTGCCAGCAGCCCACAGGGGGCCACCTACGAGCAGTACTTC | CASSPQGATYEQYF
TRBJ2-7 | - | TRBV19 | TRBD1 | TGTGCCAGTAGACTCGGGACAGGGATTTCCTACGAGCAGTACTTC | CASRLGTGISYEQYF
TRBJ1-5 | - | TRBV4-3 | - | TGCGCCAGCAGCCTGTACGTAGATCAGCCCCAGCATTTT | CASSLYVDQPQHF
TRBJ2-3 | - | TRBV13 | - | TGTGCCAGCAGCCCCCACACAGATACGCAGTATTTT | CASSPHTDTQYF
TRBJ2-1 | - | TRBV7-8 | - | TGTGCCAGCACCCCCTTCGGGGGGCCCGGGTTCTTC | CASTPFGGPGFF
TRBJ1-4 | - | TRBV30 | - | TGTGCCTGGAGTGCCTATGAAAAACTGTTTTTT | CAWSAYEKLFF
TRBJ1-6 | - | TRBV19 | TRBD1 | TGTGCCACCATGGGACAGGGACATTCACCCCTCCACTTT | CATMGQGHSPLHF
TRBJ2-6 | - | TRBV4-2 | - | TGTGCCAGCAGCCAAGTTGAACAGACTGGGGCCAACGTCCTGACTTTC | CASSQVEQTGANVLTF
TRBJ2-7 | - | TRBV28 | TRBD2 | TGTGCCAGCAGGGGACTATGGTACGAGCAGTACTTC | CASRGLWYEQYF
TRBJ2-5 | - | TRBV30 | - | TGTGCCTGGAGGCCTGCGGGGTCAGGAGAGACCCAGTACTTC | CAWRPAGSGETQYF
TRBJ2-7 | - | TRBV6-8 | - | TGTGCCACCCCCAATGGGCAACTCCACTCCTACGAGCAGTACTTC | CATPNGQLHSYEQYF
TRBJ1-2 | - | TRBV12-5 | TRBD1 | TGTGCTAGTGGTTTGGTCACAGGGGGCGTCGGCTATGGCTACACCTTC | CASGLVTGGVGYGYTF
TRBJ1-2 | - | TRBV28 | TRBD1 | TGTGCCAGCCAGGGGGCTTATGGCTACACCTTC | CASQGAYGYTF
TRBJ1-3 | - | TRBV7-2 | - | TGTGCCAGCAGCGCCCCGGTACCATTCCCCAAAAGCTCTGGAAACACCATATATTTT | CASSAPVPFPKSSGNTIYF
TRBJ2-5 | - | TRBV7-4 | TRBD2 | TGTGCCAGCCTCGGGGGGGTAGAGACCCAGTACTTC | CASLGGVETQYF
TRBJ2-5 | - | TRBV11-2 | - | TGTGCCAGCAGCCCCGATAGAGGGCCCCAGTACTTC | CASSPDRGPQYF
TRBJ2-7 | - | TRBV6-6 | TRBD2 | TGTGCCAGCAACGGGGGGGGGCGAAGTCCGTCCGAGCAGTACTTC | CASNGGGRSPSEQYF
TRBJ2-2 | few | TRBV5-8 | - | TGTGCCAGCAGCTTGTGGTTAGAGGCGAACACCGGGGAGCTGTTTTTT | CASSLWLEANTGELFF
TRBJ1-2 | - | TRBV6-1 | - | TGTGCCAGCAGTGAAGCGGGGGGAAGATATGGCTACACCTTC | CASSEAGGRYGYTF
TRBJ1-4 | - | TRBV28 | - | TGTGCCAGCAGTTTTGTGCCGAGGAATGAAAAACTGTTTTTT | CASSFVPRNEKLFF
TRBJ2-7 | - | TRBV19 | TRBD2 | TGTGCCAGTAGTATGGGCGGGAGCCGGAGCTCCTACGAGCAGTACTTC | CASSMGGSRSSYEQYF
TRBJ2-3 | - | TRBV18 | TRBD2 | TGTGCCAGCTCACCCAGACTAGCGGGGGGGCTGTCGGATACGCAGTATTTT | CASSPRLAGGLSDTQYF
TRBJ1-2 | once | TRBV28 | - | TGTGCCAGCAGTTCGACAGGCTATGGCTACACCTTC | CASSSTGYGYTF
TRBJ2-3 | - | TRBV2 | - | TGTGCCAGCAGTGAAGCGAGGTTTACCACGGGGGCAGATACGCAGTATTTT | CASSEARFTTGADTQYF
TRBJ1-1 | - | TRBV9 | - | TGTGCCAGCAGCGTAGTCACGGGGGGCACTGAAGCTTTCTTT | CASSVVTGGTEAFF
TRBJ2-3 | - | TRBV4-1 | - | TGCGCCAGCAGCCAAGATATGGAGCTGATCACAGATACGCAGTATTTT | CASSQDMELITDTQYF
TRBJ2-1 | once | TRBV19 | - | TGTGCCAGTAGTATCCGACTTGGCGAGCAGTTCTTC | CASSIRLGEQFF
TRBJ2-1 | - | TRBV29-1 | TRBD2 | TGCAGCGTGAGAGCGGGGGGCCTGGACAATGAGCAGTTCTTC | CSVRAGGLDNEQFF
TRBJ1-1 | - | TRBV27 | - | TGTGCCAGCAGCCGCAAATCACTACCGAACACTGAAGCTTTCTTT | CASSRKSLPNTEAFF
TRBJ2-4 | - | TRBV19 | - | TGTGCCAGTAGTGTCAGGGCTTCCAAAAACATTCAGTACTTC | CASSVRASKNIQYF
TRBJ2-3 | once | TRBV7-2 | - | TGTGCCAGCAAAATTTCAGAGGGTCGGGCAGATACGCAGTATTTT | CASKISEGRADTQYF
TRBJ1-1 | - | TRBV19 | TRBD1 | TGTGCCAGTTGGGGACAGGGGGCCCTCGGTCTTACTGAAGCTTTCTTT | CASWGQGALGLTEAFF
TRBJ2-5 | - | TRBV7-8 | TRBD1 | TGTGCCAGCAGCCCCGGCGCCCTGGGACAGATCCAAGAGACCCAGTACTTC | CASSPGALGQIQETQYF
TRBJ1-5 | - | TRBV16 | - | TGTGCCAGCAGCCGCCGGGACACGTATCAGCCCCAGCATTTT | CASSRRDTYQPQHF
TRBJ2-3 | once | TRBV7-2 | TRBD2 | TGTGCCAGCAGCTTAGATCCTAGCGGGATGTTGGTAGATACGCAGTATTTT | CASSLDPSGMLVDTQYF
TRBJ2-7 | - | TRBV5-1 | TRBD1 | TGCGCCAGCAAACAAGGGACAGCGAGCTCCTACGAGCAGTACTTC | CASKQGTASSYEQYF
TRBJ2-7 | - | TRBV5-1 | TRBD2 | TGCGCCAGCAGCCTGACTAGCTCTCCCGAGCAGTACTTC | CASSLTSSPEQYF
TRBJ1-5 | - | TRBV10-1 | - | TGCGCCAGCAGCAGTGGGCCCAATCAGCCCCAGCATTTT | CASSSGPNQPQHF
TRBJ2-7 | - | TRBV18 | TRBD1 | TGTGCCAGCTCACCAGGGACAGGTCTTTACGAGCAGTACTTC | CASSPGTGLYEQYF
TRBJ2-1 | - | TRBV28 | TRBD1 | TGTGCCAGCAGTTTTATGGGACAGTCTAGCAATGAGCAGTTCTTC | CASSFMGQSSNEQFF
TRBJ2-7 | - | TRBV7-2 | TRBD1 | TGTGCCAGCAGCTGGATCCAGGGGGCACGGTACGAGCAGTACTTC | CASSWIQGARYEQYF
TRBJ2-1 | - | TRBV27 | TRBD2 | TGTGCCAGCAGTTTGGGAGCGGGAGTGCACAATGAGCAGTTCTTC | CASSLGAGVHNEQFF
TRBJ2-7 | - | TRBV6-5 | TRBD2 | TGTGCCAGCGGGGCTAGCGGGAGGGTTTGGGAGCAGTACTTC | CASGASGRVWEQYF
TRBJ1-2 | - | TRBV19 | - | TGTGCCAGTAGGGGAGATACCTATGGCTACACCTTC | CASRGDTYGYTF
TRBJ2-2 | - | TRBV30 | - | TGTGCCATAGAGATTCGGACTCCCGGGGAGCTGTTTTTT | CAIEIRTPGELFF
TRBJ1-6 | - | TRBV6-5 | - | TGTGCCAGCTCTCAGGGCCAGAGTTCACCCCTCCACTTT | CASSQGQSSPLHF
TRBJ1-2 | - | TRBV28 | - | TGTGCCAGCAGTTCAGGACTCGGCGGCTACACCTTC | CASSSGLGGYTF
TRBJ2-5 | once | TRBV11-2 | TRBD2 | TGTGCCAGCAGCCCCGGGACTATCATAGGGGAGACCCAGTACTTC | CASSPGTIIGETQYF